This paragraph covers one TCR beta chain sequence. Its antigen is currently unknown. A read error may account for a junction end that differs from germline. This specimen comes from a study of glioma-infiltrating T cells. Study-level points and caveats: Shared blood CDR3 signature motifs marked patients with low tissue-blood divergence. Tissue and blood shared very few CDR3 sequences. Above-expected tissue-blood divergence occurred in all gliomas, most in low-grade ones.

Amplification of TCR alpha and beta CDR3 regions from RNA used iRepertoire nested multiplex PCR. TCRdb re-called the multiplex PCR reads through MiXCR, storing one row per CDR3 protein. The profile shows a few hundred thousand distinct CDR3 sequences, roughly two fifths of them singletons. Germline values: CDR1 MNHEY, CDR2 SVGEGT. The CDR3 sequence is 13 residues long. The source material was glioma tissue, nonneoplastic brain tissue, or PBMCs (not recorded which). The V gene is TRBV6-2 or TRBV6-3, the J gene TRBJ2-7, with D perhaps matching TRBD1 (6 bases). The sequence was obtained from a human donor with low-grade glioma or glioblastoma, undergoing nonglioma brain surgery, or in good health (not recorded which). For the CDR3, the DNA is TGTGCCAGCAGCTGGACAGTTTCCTGCGAGCAGTACTTC. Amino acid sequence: CASSWTVSCEQYF.